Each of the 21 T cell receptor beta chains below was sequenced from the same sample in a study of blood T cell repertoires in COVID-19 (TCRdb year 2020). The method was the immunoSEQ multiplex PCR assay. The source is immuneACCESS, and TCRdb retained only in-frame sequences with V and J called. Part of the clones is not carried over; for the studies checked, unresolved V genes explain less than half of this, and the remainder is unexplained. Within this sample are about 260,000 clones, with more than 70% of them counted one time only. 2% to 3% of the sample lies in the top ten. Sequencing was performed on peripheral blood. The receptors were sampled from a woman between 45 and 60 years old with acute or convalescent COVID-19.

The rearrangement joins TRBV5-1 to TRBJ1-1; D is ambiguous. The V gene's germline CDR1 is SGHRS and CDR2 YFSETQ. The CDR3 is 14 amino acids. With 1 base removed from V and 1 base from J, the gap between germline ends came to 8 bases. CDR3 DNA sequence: TGCGCCAGCAGCTTGTCTCCGGGGAACACTGAAGCTTTCTTT. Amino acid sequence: CASSLSPGNTEAFF.

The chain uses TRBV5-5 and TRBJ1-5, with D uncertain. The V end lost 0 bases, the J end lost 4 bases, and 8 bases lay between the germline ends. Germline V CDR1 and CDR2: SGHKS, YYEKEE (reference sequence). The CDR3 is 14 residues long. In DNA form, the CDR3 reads TGTGCCAGCAGCTTGGAGCGGTATAATCAGCCCCAGCATTTT. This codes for CASSLERYNQPQHF. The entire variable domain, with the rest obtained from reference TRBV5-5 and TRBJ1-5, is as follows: DAGVTQSPTHLIKTRGQQVTLRCSPISGHKSVSWYQQVLGQGPQFIFQYYEKEERGRGNFPDRFSARQFPNYSSELNVNALLLGDSALYLCASSLERYNQPQHFGDGTRLSIL.

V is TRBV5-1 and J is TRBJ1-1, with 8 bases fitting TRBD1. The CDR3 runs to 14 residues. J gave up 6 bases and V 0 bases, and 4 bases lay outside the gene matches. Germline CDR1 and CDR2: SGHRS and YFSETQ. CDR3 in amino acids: CASSLGQGRSEAFF. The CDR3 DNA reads TGCGCCAGCAGCTTGGGACAGGGGAGATCTGAAGCTTTCTTT.

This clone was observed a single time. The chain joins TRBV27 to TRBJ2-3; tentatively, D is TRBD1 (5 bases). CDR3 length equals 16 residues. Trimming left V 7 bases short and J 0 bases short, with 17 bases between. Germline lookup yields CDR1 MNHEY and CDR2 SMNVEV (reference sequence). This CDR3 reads CASTPQGSPSTDTQYF. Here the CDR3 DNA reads TGTGCCAGCACCCCCCAGGGAAGCCCTAGCACAGATACGCAGTATTTT.

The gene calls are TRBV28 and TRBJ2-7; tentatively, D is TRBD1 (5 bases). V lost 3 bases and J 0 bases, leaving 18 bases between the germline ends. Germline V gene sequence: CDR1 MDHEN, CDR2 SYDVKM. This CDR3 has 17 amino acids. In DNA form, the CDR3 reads TGTGCCAGCAGTTTTCCCCTGAGGACACGCGTCTCCTACGAGCAGTACTTC. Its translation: CASSFPLRTRVSYEQYF.

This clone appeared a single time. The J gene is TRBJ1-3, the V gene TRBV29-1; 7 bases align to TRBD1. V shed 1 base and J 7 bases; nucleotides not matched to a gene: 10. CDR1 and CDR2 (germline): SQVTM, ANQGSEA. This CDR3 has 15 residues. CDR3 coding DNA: TGCAGCGTTGAAGCCGCCAAGGGGGCGAGGAACACCATATATTTT. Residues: CSVEAAKGARNTIYF.

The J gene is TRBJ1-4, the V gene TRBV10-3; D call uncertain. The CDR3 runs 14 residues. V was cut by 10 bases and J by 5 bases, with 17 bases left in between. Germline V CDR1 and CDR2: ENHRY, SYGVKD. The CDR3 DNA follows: TGTGCCAATCCACCCCCGGGAAGAAATGAAAAACTGTTTTTT. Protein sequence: CANPPPGRNEKLFF.

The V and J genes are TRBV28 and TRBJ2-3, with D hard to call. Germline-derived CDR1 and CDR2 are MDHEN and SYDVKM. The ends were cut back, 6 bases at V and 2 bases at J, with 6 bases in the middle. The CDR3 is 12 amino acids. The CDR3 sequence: CASSLLTDTQYF. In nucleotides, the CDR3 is TGTGCCAGCAGCCTACTCACAGATACGCAGTATTTT.

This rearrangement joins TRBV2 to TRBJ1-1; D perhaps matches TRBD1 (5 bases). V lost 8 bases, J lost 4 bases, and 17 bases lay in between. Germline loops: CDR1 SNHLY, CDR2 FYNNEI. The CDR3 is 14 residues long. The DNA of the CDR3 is TGTGCCAGCTCCTGGGGCAGGAAGGGCACTGAAGCTTTCTTT. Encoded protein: CASSWGRKGTEAFF.

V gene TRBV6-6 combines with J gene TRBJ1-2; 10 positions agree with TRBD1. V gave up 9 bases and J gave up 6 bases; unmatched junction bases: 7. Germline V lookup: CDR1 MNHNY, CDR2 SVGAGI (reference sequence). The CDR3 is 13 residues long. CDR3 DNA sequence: TGTGCCAGTACCGGACAGGGGGGGAATGGCTACACCTTC. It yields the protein CASTGQGGNGYTF.

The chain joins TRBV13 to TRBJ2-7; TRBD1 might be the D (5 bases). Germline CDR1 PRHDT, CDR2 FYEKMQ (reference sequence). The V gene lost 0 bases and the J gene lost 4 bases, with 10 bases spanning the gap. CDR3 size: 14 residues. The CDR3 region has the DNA TGTGCCAGCAGCTTAGGCAGGACAACTTACGAGCAGTACTTC. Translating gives CASSLGRTTYEQYF.

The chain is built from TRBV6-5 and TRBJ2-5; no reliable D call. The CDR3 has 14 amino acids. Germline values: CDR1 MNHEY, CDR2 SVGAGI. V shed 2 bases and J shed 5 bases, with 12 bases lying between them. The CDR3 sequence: CASSYSVGLETQYF. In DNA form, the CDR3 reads TGTGCCAGCAGTTACAGTGTCGGGTTGGAGACCCAGTACTTC.

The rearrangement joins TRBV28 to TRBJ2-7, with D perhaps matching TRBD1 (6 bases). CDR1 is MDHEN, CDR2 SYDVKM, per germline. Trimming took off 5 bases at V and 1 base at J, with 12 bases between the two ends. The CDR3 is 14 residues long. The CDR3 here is CASSPTGLSYEQYF. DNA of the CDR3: TGTGCCAGCAGTCCTACAGGGTTGTCCTACGAGCAGTACTTC.

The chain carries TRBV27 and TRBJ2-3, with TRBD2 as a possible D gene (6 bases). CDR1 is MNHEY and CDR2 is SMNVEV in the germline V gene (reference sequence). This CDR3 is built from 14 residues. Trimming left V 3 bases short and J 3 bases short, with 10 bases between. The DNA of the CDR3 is TGTGCCAGCAGTTTGTCTAGCGCGACAGATACGCAGTATTTT. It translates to CASSLSSATDTQYF.

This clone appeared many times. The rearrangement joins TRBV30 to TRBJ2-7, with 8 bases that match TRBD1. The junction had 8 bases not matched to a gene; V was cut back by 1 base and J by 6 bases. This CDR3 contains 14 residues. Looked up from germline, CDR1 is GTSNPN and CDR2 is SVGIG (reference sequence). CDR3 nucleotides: TGTGCCTGGAGTGCATTGGACAGGGTGGGCGAGCAGTACTTC. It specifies CAWSALDRVGEQYF.

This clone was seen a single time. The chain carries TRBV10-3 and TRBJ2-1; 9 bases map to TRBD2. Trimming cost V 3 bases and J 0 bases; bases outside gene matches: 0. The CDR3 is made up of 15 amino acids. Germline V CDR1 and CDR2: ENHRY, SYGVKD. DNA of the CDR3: TGTGCCATCAGTGATAGCGGGAGCTCCTACAATGAGCAGTTCTTC. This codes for CAISDSGSSYNEQFF.

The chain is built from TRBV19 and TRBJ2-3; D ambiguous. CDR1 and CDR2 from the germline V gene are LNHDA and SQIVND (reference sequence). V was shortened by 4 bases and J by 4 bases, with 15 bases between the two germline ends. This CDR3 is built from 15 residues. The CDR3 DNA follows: TGTGCCAGTAGTAGACACCCGATGGGCTCAGATACGCAGTATTTT. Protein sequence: CASSRHPMGSDTQYF.

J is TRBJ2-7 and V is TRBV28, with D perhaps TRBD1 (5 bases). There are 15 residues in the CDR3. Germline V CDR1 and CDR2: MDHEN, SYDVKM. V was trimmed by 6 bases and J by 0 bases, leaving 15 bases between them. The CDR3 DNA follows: TGTGCCAGCAGCTCATGGGGCAGGGACTCCTACGAGCAGTACTTC. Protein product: CASSSWGRDSYEQYF.

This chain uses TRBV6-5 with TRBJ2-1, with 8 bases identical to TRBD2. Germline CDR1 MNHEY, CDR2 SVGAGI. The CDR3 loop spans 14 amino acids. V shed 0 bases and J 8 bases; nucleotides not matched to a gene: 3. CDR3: CASSYSSGKDEQFF. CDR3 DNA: TGTGCCAGCAGTTACTCTAGCGGGAAGGATGAGCAGTTCTTC.

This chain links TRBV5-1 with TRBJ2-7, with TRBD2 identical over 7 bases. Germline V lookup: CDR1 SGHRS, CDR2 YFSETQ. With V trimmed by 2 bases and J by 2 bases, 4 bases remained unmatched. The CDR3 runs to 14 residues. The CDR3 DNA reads TGCGCCAGCAGCTTAGGGACTACGCCCTACGAGCAGTACTTC. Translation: CASSLGTTPYEQYF.

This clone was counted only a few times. CDR3 sequence: CASSSSRDRVRNEQYF. CDR3 DNA sequence: TGCGCCAGCAGCTCGAGCCGGGACAGGGTACGGAACGAGCAGTACTTC. V and J are TRBV5-1 and TRBJ2-7, with 9 bases fitting TRBD1. The V and J ends lost 3 bases and 5 bases, in that order; junction bases with no gene match: 12. Germline loops: CDR1 SGHRS, CDR2 YFSETQ. CDR3 length: 16 amino acids.